This T cell receptor beta chain is drawn from a study of blood T cell repertoires in COVID-19. The V gene's germline CDR1 is SGDLS and CDR2 YYNGEE. This CDR3 is 16 amino acids long. The V segment lost 4 bases and the J segment 0 bases; nucleotides outside the gene matches: 6. Under the authors' procedure: Estimation of nucleated cell counts relied on the amplification of reference gene primers. Assay used: immunoSEQ multiplex PCR; TCRdb lists only in-frame clones, some missing. Clone size and the V and J calls come from that table; the DNA yielded D and trimming. The sample carries roughly 300,000 clones, around four fifths recorded once.

This sequence joins TRBV9 and TRBJ2-5; 10 bases line up with TRBD1. The specimen sequenced was peripheral blood. This receptor was obtained from a woman in her fifties or sixties who had recovered from COVID-19. CDR3 sequence (DNA): TGTGCCAGCAGCAAAACGGACAGGGGGTACCAAGAGACCCAGTACTTC. It yields the protein CASSKTDRGYQETQYF.